This paragraph covers one T cell receptor (beta chain) sequence. Its antigen is still unknown. One junction end does not reproduce the germline sequence, and a read error may be involved. The sample is drawn from a study of blood T cells in healthy people across ages (dated by TCRdb to between 2014 and 2017). For context, the study as a whole: Template switching captured roughly one uniquely barcoded TCR beta cDNA molecule per two T cells in model experiments. Using deep sequencing normalized with unique cDNA molecular identifiers, the study measured how TCR beta repertoire diversity changes with age. Four age groups were formed from the donors: young (average approximately 15 years), middle-aged (approximately 42), aged (around 68) and long-lived (roughly 81). To avoid experimental bias, donors of different ages were spread randomly across the sequencing lanes. Using the same blood draw, the study looked at two additional independent replicas of 1 million unique cDNA reads for two donors, one aged 18 to 30 and the other aged 80 or older. Study-wide findings and limitations: Compared with the aged group, the long-lived group had more naive CD4+ T cells, fewer expanded clones and increased TCR diversity, suggesting age selection. There was a strong correlation between observed TCR beta diversity and the percentage of naive T cells measured by flow cytometry. Because donor CMV infection status was unknown, age-related changes in expanded clonotypes were potentially confounded. Since profiling was done on bulk unsorted PBMCs, naive and antigen-experienced compartments could not be conclusively compared. As age increased, observed TCR beta diversity per million T cells dropped in a roughly linear way, and a significant reduction was already evident by age roughly 36. Estimates of total diversity from one million sequenced T cells were regarded as lower bounds and underestimates.

Measured from the cysteine to the phenylalanine, the CDR3 is 13 residues long. Kept here is only the CDR3 DNA, which spans 39 bases and is read in frame from base 1. Reading the germline V gene gives CDR1 SQVTM and CDR2 ANQGSEA. The roughly 42 donors, aged about 6 to 100 years, were systemically healthy Caucasian individuals from Russia. About 10 milliliters of peripheral blood were collected from each donor into EDTA-treated Vacutainer tubes. Ficoll-Paque density-gradient centrifugation was used to isolate PBMCs, with at least 6 million obtained per sample. Total RNA was extracted from PBMCs with Trizol reagent, with at least 5.5 micrograms obtained per sample. Naive CD45RAhigh/CD27high T cell percentages were measured by flow cytometry on a PBMC aliquot from every donor. Libraries were prepared through 5' RACE. Sequencing instrument: Illumina HiSeq 2500. The second PCR ran for roughly 7 to 11 cycles and used a J-beta primer mix along with a sample-barcoded 5' primer. A unique molecular identifier was introduced onto each TCR beta cDNA molecule by a template-switch 5' adaptor carrying 12 random nucleotides. Each sample yielded at least 3 million CDR3-containing paired-end reads. All of the RNA was converted into first-strand cDNA using the Mint cDNA synthesis kit, with a TRBC-specific oligonucleotide serving as the primer. After uracil-DNA glycosylase treatment, a first 18-cycle PCR used universal primers M1SS and BC2_uni_R on all cDNA. On the study's bioinformatics: Normalization of each sample was performed by random selection of 1 million high-quality reads, each carrying a distinct molecular identifier. Reads with shared molecular identifiers were discarded instead of being binned into consensus sequences. MiTCR, set to a Q25 quality threshold and the strictest error-elimination algorithm, was used for CDR3 identification, clonotype clustering and error correction. Lower-bound total TCR beta diversity was estimated with a nonparametric unseen species model using Euler transformation. Using fastp at Q25 and MiXCR, TCRdb reprocessed the public reads and kept productive beta chains. Rows matching on CDR3 protein sequence are summarized as one entry with the most common DNA and genes. What appears here as the V and J calls and clone size reflects TCRdb's work, not the paper's. The sample includes about 1,400,000 distinct CDR3 sequences, with around 39% observed a single time. The top ten hold 7.9% of the sample.

This TCR came from a woman aged 18-29 years in good health. The chain uses TRBV29-1 and TRBJ1-1, with TRBD1 matching 7 junction bases. The sample taken for sequencing was blood. The DNA sequence is TGCAGCGGTGAAGAAGTAGGGGGCTCCGGAGCTTTCTTT. It specifies CSGEEVGGSGAFF.